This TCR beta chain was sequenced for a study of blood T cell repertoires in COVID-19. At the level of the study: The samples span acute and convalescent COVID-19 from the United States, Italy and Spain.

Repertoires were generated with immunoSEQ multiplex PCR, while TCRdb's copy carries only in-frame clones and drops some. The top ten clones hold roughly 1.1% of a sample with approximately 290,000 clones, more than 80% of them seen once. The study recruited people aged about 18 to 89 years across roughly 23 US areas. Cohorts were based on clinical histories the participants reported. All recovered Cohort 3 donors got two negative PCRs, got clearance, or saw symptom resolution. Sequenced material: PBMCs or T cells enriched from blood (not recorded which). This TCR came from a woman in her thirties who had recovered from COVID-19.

CDR3 sequence (DNA): TGCAGCGTTGAATCCAGAACAGGCGTCCTCTCCTACGAGCAGTACTTC. It codes for CSVESRTGVLSYEQYF. J is TRBJ2-7 and V is TRBV29-1, with D perhaps TRBD1 (5 bases). Trimming left V 2 bases short and J 0 bases short, with 17 bases between. This CDR3 region has 16 residues. CDR1 and CDR2 (germline): SQVTM, ANQGSEA.